The following is a T cell receptor beta chain sequence with its context. Other DNA sequences of this sample code for an identical CDR3. Germline lookup yields CDR1 SGHTA and CDR2 FQGTGA. V lost 1 base and J 4 bases, leaving 10 bases between the germline ends. This CDR3 has 14 amino acids. The data were obtained in a study of Ad26.COV2.S vaccination and SARS-CoV-2 variants. Treatment indicated: about 20 received Ad26.COV2.S at low or high dose, single or two shots; 5 received placebo; per-sample allocation not given. Samples analyzed were those drawn on day 63 after the first vaccine or placebo injection. The protocol was immunoSEQ multiplex PCR, while the TCRdb copy is restricted to in-frame clones and leaves out a portion. The table has roughly 500,000 clones, roughly nine tenths seen once; the top ten hold around 2.6%.

The material was peripheral blood, obtained in a trial of Ad26.COV2.S vaccine versus placebo. The origin of this receptor is a person aged 18 to 65 who received the Ad26.COV2.S COVID-19 vaccine or a placebo. The rearrangement joins TRBV7-3 to TRBJ1-1; TRBD1 might be the D (5 bases). The DNA for the CDR3 is TGTGCCAGCAGCTTAAGTGGGGCGGGCACTGAAGCTTTCTTT. It codes for CASSLSGAGTEAFF.